This T cell receptor (beta chain) was documented in a study of blood T cell repertoires in COVID-19. Germline assignment: CDR1 MNHEY and CDR2 SVGEGT. The V and J ends lost 2 bases and 11 bases respectively, with 13 bases between them. The CDR3 spans 14 residues. Some clones are missing from TCRdb's copy, which holds only in-frame ones; the method was immunoSEQ multiplex PCR. The data hold over 150,000 clones, with 84% observed a single time. The clonotype was recovered from an older man with active or convalescent COVID-19. The chain employs TRBV6-2 or TRBV6-3 and TRBJ1-6; D perhaps matches TRBD1 (6 bases). Source material: peripheral blood. Here the CDR3 DNA reads TGTGCCAGCAGTTACGGGACACCGGAGCCACCCCTCCACTTT. The encoded protein is CASSYGTPEPPLHF.